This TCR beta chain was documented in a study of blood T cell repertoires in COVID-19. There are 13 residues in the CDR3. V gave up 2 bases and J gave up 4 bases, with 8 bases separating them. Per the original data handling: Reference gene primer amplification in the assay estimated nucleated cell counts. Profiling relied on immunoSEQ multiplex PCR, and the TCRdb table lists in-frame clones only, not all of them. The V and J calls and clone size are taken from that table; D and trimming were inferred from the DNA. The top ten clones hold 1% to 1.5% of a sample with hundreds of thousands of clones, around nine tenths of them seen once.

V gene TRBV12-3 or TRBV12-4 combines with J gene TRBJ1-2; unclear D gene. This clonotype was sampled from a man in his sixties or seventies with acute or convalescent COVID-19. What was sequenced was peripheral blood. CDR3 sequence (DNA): TGTGCCAGCAGTTTATCGGGAGGCTATGGCTACACCTTC. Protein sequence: CASSLSGGYGYTF.